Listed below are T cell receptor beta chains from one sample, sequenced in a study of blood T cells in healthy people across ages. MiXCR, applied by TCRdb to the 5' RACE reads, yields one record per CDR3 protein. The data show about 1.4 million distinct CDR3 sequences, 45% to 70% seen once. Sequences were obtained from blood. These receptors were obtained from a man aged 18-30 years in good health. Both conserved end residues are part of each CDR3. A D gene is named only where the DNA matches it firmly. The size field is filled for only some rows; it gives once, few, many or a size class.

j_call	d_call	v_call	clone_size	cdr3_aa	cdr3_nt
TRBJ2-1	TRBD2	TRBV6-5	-	CASSYGGGPENEQFF	TGTGCCAGCAGTTACGGCGGGGGGCCAGAGAATGAGCAGTTCTTC
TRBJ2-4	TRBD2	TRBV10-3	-	CAIAKTSEANIQYF	TGTGCCATCGCAAAGACTAGCGAGGCAAACATTCAGTACTTC
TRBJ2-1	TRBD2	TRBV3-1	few	CASSQELAGDNEQFF	TGTGCCAGCAGCCAAGAACTAGCGGGGGACAATGAGCAGTTCTTC
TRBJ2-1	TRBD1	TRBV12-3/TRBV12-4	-	CASTRRQTGATGTYNEQFF	TGTGCCAGCACCCGGAGACAAACAGGGGCAACAGGCACCTACAATGAGCAGTTCTTC
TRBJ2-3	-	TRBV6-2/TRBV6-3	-	CASSYSIPTAAQYF	TGTGCCAGCAGTTACTCGATCCCCACGGCTGCGCAGTATTTT
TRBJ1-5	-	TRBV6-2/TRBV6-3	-	CASSSNPGKRRSNQPQHF	TGTGCCAGCAGCTCTAATCCAGGGAAGAGGAGGAGCAATCAGCCCCAGCATTTT
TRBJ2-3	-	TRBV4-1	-	CASNHQRTSTDTQYF	TGCGCCAGCAACCACCAGAGGACTAGCACAGATACGCAGTATTTT
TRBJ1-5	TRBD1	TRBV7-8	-	CASRLTGGGQPQHF	TGTGCCAGCAGGTTGACAGGGGGCGGTCAGCCCCAGCATTTT
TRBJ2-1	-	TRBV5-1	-	CASSPTIGGPPYNEQFF	TGCGCCAGCAGCCCCACGATTGGAGGGCCTCCATACAATGAGCAGTTCTTC
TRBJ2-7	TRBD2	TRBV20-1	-	CSAPRTSSYEQYF	TGCAGTGCCCCCCGGACTAGCTCCTACGAGCAGTACTTC
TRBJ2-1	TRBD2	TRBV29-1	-	CSVESAAGAQIEQFF	TGCAGCGTTGAAAGCGCAGCGGGAGCACAAATTGAGCAGTTCTTC
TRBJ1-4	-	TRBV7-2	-	CASSLGGSLNEKLFF	TGTGCCAGCAGCTTAGGGGGTTCTCTAAATGAAAAACTGTTTTTT
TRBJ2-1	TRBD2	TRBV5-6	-	CASSLGLADSSYNEQFF	TGTGCCAGCAGCTTGGGACTAGCGGACAGCTCCTACAATGAGCAGTTCTTC
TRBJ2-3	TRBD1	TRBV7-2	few	CASSPQTGMSDTQYF	TGTGCCAGCAGCCCACAGACAGGGATGTCAGATACGCAGTATTTT
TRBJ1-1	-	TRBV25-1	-	CASSEYGLSSEAFF	TGTGCCAGCAGTGAATACGGTCTGTCCTCTGAAGCTTTCTTT
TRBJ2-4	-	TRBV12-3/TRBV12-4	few	CASSFLPGLNIQYF	TGTGCCAGCAGTTTTTTACCAGGGCTAAACATTCAGTACTTC
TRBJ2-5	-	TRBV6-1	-	CASSSPPPGTQYF	TGTGCCAGCAGTTCTCCTCCACCCGGGACCCAGTACTTC
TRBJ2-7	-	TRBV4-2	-	CASSAKWKGPPYEQYF	TGTGCCAGCAGCGCAAAGTGGAAGGGGCCTCCCTACGAGCAGTACTTC
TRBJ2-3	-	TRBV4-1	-	CASSQDFRGARDTQYF	TGCGCCAGCAGCCAAGATTTTAGGGGGGCTCGTGATACGCAGTATTTT
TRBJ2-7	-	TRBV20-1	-	CSARASGRLGGSSYNEQYF	TGCAGTGCTAGAGCCTCGGGACGACTAGGGGGGAGCTCCTACAATGAGCAGTACTTC
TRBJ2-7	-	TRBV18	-	CASPRETSYEQYF	TGTGCCAGCCCACGCGAAACCTCCTACGAGCAGTACTTC
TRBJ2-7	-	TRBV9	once	CASSDRFSYNEQYF	TGTGCCAGCAGCGATCGGTTTAGCTACAATGAGCAGTACTTC
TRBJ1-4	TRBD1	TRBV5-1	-	CASSTGDRGREKLFF	TGCGCCAGCAGCACCGGGGACAGGGGGCGAGAAAAACTGTTTTTT
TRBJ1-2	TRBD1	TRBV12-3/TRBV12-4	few	CASRLQGKYGYTF	TGTGCCAGCAGGTTACAGGGGAAATATGGCTACACCTTC
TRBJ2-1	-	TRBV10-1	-	CASSGFDYNEQFF	TGCGCCAGCAGTGGATTCGACTACAATGAGCAGTTCTTC
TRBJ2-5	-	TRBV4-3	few	CASSQDRPAVTQYF	TGCGCCAGCAGCCAAGACAGGCCGGCGGTGACCCAGTACTTC
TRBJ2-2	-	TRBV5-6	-	CASSSPFGGNTGELFF	TGTGCCAGCAGTTCCCCGTTCGGGGGGAACACCGGGGAGCTGTTTTTT
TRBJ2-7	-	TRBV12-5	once	CASGYQGSDEQYF	TGTGCTAGTGGTTACCAGGGGAGCGACGAGCAGTACTTC
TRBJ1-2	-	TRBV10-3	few	CASYLEAYGYTF	TGTGCCTCTTATCTAGAGGCTTATGGCTACACCTTC
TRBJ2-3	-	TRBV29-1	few	CSIYRANTDTQYF	TGCAGCATATACAGGGCTAACACAGATACGCAGTATTTT
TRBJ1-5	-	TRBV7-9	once	CASSFKGAQPQHF	TGTGCCAGCAGCTTTAAGGGTGCCCAGCCCCAGCATTTT
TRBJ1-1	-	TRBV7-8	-	CASSLATARETEAFF	TGTGCCAGCAGCTTAGCGACGGCTCGGGAGACTGAAGCTTTCTTT
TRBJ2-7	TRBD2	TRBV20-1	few	CSARTSGGSRAYYEQYF	TGCAGTGCTCGGACTAGCGGGGGTTCCCGCGCCTACTACGAGCAGTACTTC
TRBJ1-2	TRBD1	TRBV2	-	CASEPLRDRGLILYGYTF	TGTGCCAGCGAACCCCTACGGGACAGGGGGCTCATTTTGTATGGCTACACCTTC
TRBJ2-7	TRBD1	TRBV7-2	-	CASSLRTGETEQYF	TGTGCCAGCAGCTTAAGGACAGGGGAGACCGAGCAGTACTTC
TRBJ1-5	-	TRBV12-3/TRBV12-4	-	CASSFLERQPQHF	TGTGCCAGCAGTTTCCTAGAGAGGCAGCCCCAGCATTTT
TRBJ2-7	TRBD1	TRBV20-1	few	CSAKGTAYEQYF	TGCAGTGCTAAGGGGACAGCCTACGAGCAGTACTTC
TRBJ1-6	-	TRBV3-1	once	CASSQAGGLGGSPLHF	TGTGCCAGCAGCCAAGCCGGAGGTCTAGGGGGTTCACCCCTCCACTTT
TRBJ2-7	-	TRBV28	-	CASRVSGDRNYEQYF	TGTGCCAGCAGAGTTTCGGGGGACAGAAACTACGAGCAGTACTTC
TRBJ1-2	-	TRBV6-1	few	CASSVYGENYGYTF	TGTGCCAGCAGTGTATACGGGGAGAACTATGGCTACACCTTC
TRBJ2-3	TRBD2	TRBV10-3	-	CAISWTSETSTDTQYF	TGTGCCATCAGTTGGACTAGCGAGACTAGCACAGATACGCAGTATTTT
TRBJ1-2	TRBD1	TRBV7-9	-	CASSQTGTGGGGYTF	TGTGCCAGCAGCCAGACCGGGACAGGGGGCGGCGGCTACACCTTC
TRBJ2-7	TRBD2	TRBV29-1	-	CSVEAGGEEDEQYF	TGCAGCGTTGAGGCGGGGGGGGAAGAGGACGAGCAGTACTTC
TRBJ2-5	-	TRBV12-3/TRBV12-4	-	CASSLGTASGEQYF	TGTGCCAGCAGTTTAGGGACGGCCTCTGGGGAGCAGTACTTC
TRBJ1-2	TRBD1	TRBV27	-	CASSLSIQDRALYGYTF	TGTGCCAGCAGTTTATCCATCCAGGACAGGGCCTTATATGGCTACACCTTC
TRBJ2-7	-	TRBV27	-	CASSLFPAPAYEQYF	TGTGCCAGCAGTTTATTCCCCGCGCCGGCCTACGAGCAGTACTTC
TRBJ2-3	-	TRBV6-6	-	CASSYNLDTQYF	TGTGCCAGCAGTTACAATTTGGATACGCAGTATTTT
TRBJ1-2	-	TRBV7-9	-	CASSSPSWLTGGYTF	TGTGCCAGCAGCTCTCCCTCTTGGTTGACGGGAGGCTACACCTTC
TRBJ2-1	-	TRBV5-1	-	CASSLAETGVGNEQFF	TGCGCCAGCAGCTTGGCCGAGACGGGAGTTGGTAATGAGCAGTTCTTC